The entry that follows covers one T cell receptor beta chain sequence. The specificity of this receptor is unknown. Per-base quality was not reported, and no clone a single base away is much larger than it. TCR CDR3 regions were amplified from genomic DNA by multiplex PCR using the deep immunoSEQ assay. Genomic DNA extracted from each cell subset was distributed evenly over all wells of several immunoSEQ 96-well plates, and each plate served as one replicate. For sorted subsets, approximately 0.2 ug of genomic DNA, equivalent to about 30,000 T cell genomes, went into each replicate PCR. Purified libraries were quantified with a Qubit 3.0 fluorometer, sized on a Bioanalyzer 2100, and re-quantified with the KAPA Library Quantification kit. Every immunoSEQ 96-well plate was sequenced on a separate single-read 150-cycle Illumina NextSeq 550 flow cell. The authors processed their data as follows. The immunoSEQ output contained only junctional sequences without quality scores, so filtering could not match that applied to full-length reads. Sequences were annotated with PyIR, a Python wrapper for IgBLAST v1.9, using IMGT germline references to assign V/J genes and CDR3. Reads were filtered out if the reads had weak V/J assignments (E-value above 1e-6), no CDR3, stop codons, out-of-frame junctions, or ambiguous translated residues. V3J clonotypes were defined as sequences sharing an identical inferred V gene, J gene, and CDR3 amino acid sequence. To compute the percentage overlap between repertoires, the number of shared unique clonotypes was divided by the size of the smaller repertoire. Richness of each repertoire was evaluated using RTK rarefaction, the Chao1 estimator, and Recon v2.1 estimates of unobserved clonotypes. Generation probabilities for all TCRbeta clonotypes obtained by the gDNA method from four donors were computed using OLGA. The table comes from immuneACCESS by way of TCRdb, which keeps in-frame sequences with V and J called. Part of the clones is missing from these tables; in studies checked, under half for an unresolved V gene and the rest for unknown reasons. From that table come the V and J calls and clone size; the DNA was used to work out D and trimming. Recorded for this sample are about 770,000 clones; over 55% of them occurred a single time. Approximately 1.7% of the sample is held by the ten biggest clonotypes.

Donors were healthy HIV-negative adults with no recently reported acute infections or vaccinations. Only Caucasian adults living in Nashville, Tennessee, USA were represented among the donors. CD4+ T cells were enriched by magnetic negative selection, after which naive cells were positively selected on CD45RA and the negative fraction was taken as the memory subset. Blood was collected by leukapheresis, and PBMCs were isolated by Ficoll-Histopaque density gradient centrifugation and then cryopreserved in liquid nitrogen vapor phase. Analytical flow cytometry was used to check the purity and quantity of each magnetically sorted T cell population. Genomic DNA was isolated from every sorted fraction and measured by UV absorbance on a Nanodrop 2000c. This sample stems from a study of shared clonotypes between healthy human individuals (dated by TCRdb to 2019 to 2021). In terms of the full investigation: Three men and a couple of women, aged 18 to 49 years, made up the cohort. For each donor, CD4 naive and CD4 memory were each run on three plates, CD8 naive on two plates, and CD8 memory on one plate. Blood TCR repertoires of 5 or 6 healthy adults were deeply sequenced to estimate repertoire size and the extent of clonotype sharing between individuals. To increase sequencing depth and limit assay-specific biases, TCR repertoire library preparation and sequencing were carried out by different laboratories using diverse techniques. Each donor's leukapheresis produced roughly between roughly 0.85 and 9.5 billion PBMCs.

Looking up the germline V gene (reference sequence) yields CDR1 LNHNV and CDR2 YYDKDF. Ends trimmed: V by 1 base, J by 3 bases; bases unmatched to a gene: 3. The CDR3 holds 14 amino acids from the cysteine to the phenylalanine. The CDR3 DNA has 42 bases and is translated from base 1. Overall study results and their limits: The small number of donors limited the genetic and exposure-history diversity represented. Pairwise subsampling indicated that sequencing depth was expected to affect the degree of clonotype sharing among donors. Estimated clonotype richness was generally larger for naive than for memory subsets. Higher generation probabilities were observed for clonotypes shared by all four sorted-subset donors than for non-shared clonotypes. About 5% of naive CD4, around 4% of naive CD8, approximately 2% of memory CD4, and 0.35% to 0.4% of memory CD8 clonotypes were shared across several donors. Sampling was restricted to blood, and TCR repertoires in tissues likely differ from the TCR repertoires found in blood. Rarefaction of sorted-subset datasets indicated incomplete sequencing despite the large sequencing depth.

Sequencing was carried out using memory CD4+ T cells sorted from blood. What this sample's cell subset or site label stands for: CD45RA-negative fraction. The receptor's source is a woman in her 30s in good health. In this chain, TRBV15 is recombined with TRBJ2-7; TRBD2 lines up with 7 middle nucleotides. For the CDR3, the sequence is CATSRGTRGYEQYF. In nucleotides, the sequence is TGTGCCACCAGCAGAGGGACTAGGGGCTACGAGCAGTACTTC.